In its sample, the clone carrying this T cell receptor beta chain was seen once. From germline, CDR1 is SGHRS and CDR2 YFSETQ. The CDR3 totals 14 residues. V was trimmed by 3 bases and J by 7 bases, leaving 13 bases between them. Libraries were prepared by immunoSEQ multiplex PCR; TCRdb keeps only in-frame clonotypes and omits some of them. Of around 220,000 clones listed, roughly 84% were seen once; the top ten hold 6.8%. The data were taken from a study of blood T cell repertoires in COVID-19. The specimen was PBMCs or T cells enriched from blood (not recorded which). This receptor was identified in a woman between 35 and 50 years old who had recovered from COVID-19. This chain links TRBV5-1 with TRBJ2-2; TRBD1 might be the D (5 bases). In nucleotides, the CDR3 is TGCGCCAGCAGCTACACAGGACAAGGCGGGGAGCTGTTTTTT. Translating it yields CASSYTGQGGELFF.